Listed below are T cell receptor beta chains from one sample, sequenced in a study of vaccination effects on CD4 cells after COVID-19. No antigen has been assigned to these receptors. The assay was immunoSEQ multiplex PCR, and TCRdb's table has in-frame clones only and misses some. This table has under 60,000 clones, approximately 61% appearing once. Sequencing used CD4+ T cells from PBMCs cultured without peptide, obtained before COVID-19 vaccination. The origin of the receptors is a human donor who received a COVID-19 vaccine. Each CDR3 is given with its conserved first and last residue. The D gene is left open where the match is weak. Not all rows give a size; the values are once, few, many and, for expanded clones, a class.

NA	NA	TRBV5-1	TRBJ1-3	TGCGCCAGCAGCTTGGGGGGCGCCGGAAACACCATATATTTT	CASSLGGAGNTIYF
NA	NA	TRBV11-1	TRBJ1-1	TGTGCCAGCAGCCCTCGGCGGGGCACTGAAGCTTTCTTT	CASSPRRGTEAFF
NA	NA	TRBV4-1	TRBJ1-4	TGCGCCAGCAGCCCTAGGGGTGGGGGGGGTGAAAAACTGTTTTTT	CASSPRGGGGEKLFF
NA	NA	TRBV5-1	TRBJ1-4	TGCGCCAGCAGCCCACTAGGGAATGGTGATGAAAAACTGTTTTTT	CASSPLGNGDEKLFF
few	TRBD1	TRBV2	TRBJ1-2	TGTGCCAGCGGTTTCGGGACAGGGGGAAACTATGGCTACACCTTC	CASGFGTGGNYGYTF
NA	NA	TRBV7-2	TRBJ1-5	TGTGCCAGCAGCCTCGGACAGATCTTGGGTCAGCCCCAGCATTTT	CASSLGQILGQPQHF
NA	NA	TRBV10-3	TRBJ1-2	TGTGCCATCAGTGGATCCAGGGGCCCCAACTATGGCTACACCTTC	CAISGSRGPNYGYTF
NA	NA	TRBV27	TRBJ1-6	TGTGCCAGCAGTTCAAAGACATTCAGCTCCTATAATTCACCCCTCCACTTT	CASSSKTFSSYNSPLHF
NA	NA	TRBV5-4	TRBJ1-1	TGTGCCAGCAGCCGGGACTCGGTGAACACTGAAGCTTTCTTT	CASSRDSVNTEAFF
NA	NA	TRBV5-4	TRBJ1-1	TGTGCCAGCAGCTTGAATGGGCGACTGGGTGGCACTGAAGCTTTCTTT	CASSLNGRLGGTEAFF
few	NA	TRBV6-2/TRBV6-3	TRBJ2-7	TGTGCCAGCAGTCCGGAGGTCTACGAGCAGTACTTC	CASSPEVYEQYF
NA	NA	TRBV5-1	TRBJ1-2	TGCGCCAGCAGCCTGGAGCTGTTGAGGGGCTACACCTTC	CASSLELLRGYTF
once	NA	TRBV12-3/TRBV12-4	TRBJ1-1	TGTGCCAGCACTCCGAACACTGAAGCTTTCTTT	CASTPNTEAFF
few	TRBD2	TRBV6-2/TRBV6-3	TRBJ2-1	TGTGCCAGCAGTCACGGGGGGTTCAATGAGCAGTTCTTC	CASSHGGFNEQFF
few	NA	TRBV30	TRBJ1-2	TGTGCCTGGAGCAGGGAAGGCTACACCTTC	CAWSREGYTF
NA	NA	TRBV5-1	TRBJ2-7	TGCGCCAGCAGCTTAACCGGGACCTACGAGCAGTACTTC	CASSLTGTYEQYF